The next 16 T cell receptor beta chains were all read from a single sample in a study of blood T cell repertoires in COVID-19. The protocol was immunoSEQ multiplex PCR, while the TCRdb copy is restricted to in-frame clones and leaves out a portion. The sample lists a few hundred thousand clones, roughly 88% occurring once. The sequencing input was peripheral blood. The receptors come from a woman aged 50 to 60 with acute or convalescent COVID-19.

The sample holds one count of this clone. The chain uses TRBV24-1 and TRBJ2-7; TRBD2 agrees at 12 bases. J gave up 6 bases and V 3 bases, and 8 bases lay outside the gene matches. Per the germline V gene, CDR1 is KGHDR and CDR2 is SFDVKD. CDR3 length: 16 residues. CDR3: CATSDQPSGRAPEQYF. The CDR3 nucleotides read TGTGCCACCAGTGATCAACCTAGCGGGAGGGCACCCGAGCAGTACTTC.

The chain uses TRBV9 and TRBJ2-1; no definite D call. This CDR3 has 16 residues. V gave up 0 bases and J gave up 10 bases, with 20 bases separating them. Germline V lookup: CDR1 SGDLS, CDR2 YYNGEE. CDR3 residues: CASSVGPLGSNTEQFF. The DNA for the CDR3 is TGTGCCAGCAGCGTAGGCCCCTTGGGTAGCAACACGGAGCAGTTCTTC.

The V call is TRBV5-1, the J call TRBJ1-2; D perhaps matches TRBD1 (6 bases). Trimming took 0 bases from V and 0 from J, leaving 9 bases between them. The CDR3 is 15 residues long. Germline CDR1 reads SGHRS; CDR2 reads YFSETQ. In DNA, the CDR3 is TGCGCCAGCAGCTTGGGGGGGCCTACTAACTATGGCTACACCTTC. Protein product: CASSLGGPTNYGYTF.

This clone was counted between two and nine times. CDR3 coding DNA: TGTGCCAGCAGCCTCGGGACAGTGGTCAATCAGCCCCAGCATTTT. Translating gives CASSLGTVVNQPQHF. The J gene is TRBJ1-5, the V gene TRBV2, with TRBD1 identical over 7 bases. V trimming: 6 bases; J trimming: 3 bases; junction bases outside the gene matches: 8. Germline CDR1 is SNHLY and CDR2 is FYNNEI. The CDR3 is made up of 15 amino acids.

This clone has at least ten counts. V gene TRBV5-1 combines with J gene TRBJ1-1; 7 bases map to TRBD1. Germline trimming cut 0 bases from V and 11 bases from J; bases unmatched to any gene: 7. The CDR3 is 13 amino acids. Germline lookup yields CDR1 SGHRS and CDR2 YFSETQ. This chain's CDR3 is CASSLAGQPLAFF. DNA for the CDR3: TGCGCCAGCAGCTTGGCGGGACAGCCGTTGGCTTTCTTT.

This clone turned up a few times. CDR3 nucleotides: TGCAGTGCTAGTTTAGGGGGTGGTAACACTGAAGCTTTCTTT. Translated: CSASLGGGNTEAFF. V is TRBV20-1 and J is TRBJ1-1, with D tentatively TRBD1 (6 bases). The germline V and J ends were trimmed by 3 bases and 2 bases, with 13 bases remaining between them. CDR3 length: 14 amino acids. Germline V gene data show CDR1 as DFQATT and CDR2 as SNEGSKA (reference sequence).

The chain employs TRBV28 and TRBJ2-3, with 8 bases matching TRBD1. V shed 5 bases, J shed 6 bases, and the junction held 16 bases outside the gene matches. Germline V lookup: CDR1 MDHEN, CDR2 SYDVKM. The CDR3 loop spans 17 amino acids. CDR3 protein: CASSLLRDRPYVDTQYF. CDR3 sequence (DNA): TGTGCCAGCAGTCTTCTCCGGGACAGGCCATACGTTGATACGCAGTATTTT. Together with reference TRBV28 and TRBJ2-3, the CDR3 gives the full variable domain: DVKVTQSSRYLVKRTGEKVFLECVQDMDHENMFWYRQDPGLGLRLIYFSYDVKMKEKGDIPEGYSVSREKKERFSLILESASTNQTSMYLCASSLLRDRPYVDTQYFGPGTRLTVL.

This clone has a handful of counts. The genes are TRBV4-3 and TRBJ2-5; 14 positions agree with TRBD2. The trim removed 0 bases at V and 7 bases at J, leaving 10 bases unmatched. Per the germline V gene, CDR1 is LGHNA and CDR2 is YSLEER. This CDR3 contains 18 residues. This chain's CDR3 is CASSQDAGTSGSTVTQYF. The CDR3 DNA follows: TGCGCCAGCAGCCAAGACGCCGGGACTAGCGGGAGTACGGTGACCCAGTACTTC.

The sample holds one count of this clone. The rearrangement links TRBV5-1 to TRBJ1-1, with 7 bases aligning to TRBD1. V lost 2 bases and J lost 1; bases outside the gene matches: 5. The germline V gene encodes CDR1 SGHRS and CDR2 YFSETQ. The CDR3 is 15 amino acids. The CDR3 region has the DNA TGCGCCAGCAGCTTTACAGGGGAAGGGAACACTGAAGCTTTCTTT. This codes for CASSFTGEGNTEAFF.

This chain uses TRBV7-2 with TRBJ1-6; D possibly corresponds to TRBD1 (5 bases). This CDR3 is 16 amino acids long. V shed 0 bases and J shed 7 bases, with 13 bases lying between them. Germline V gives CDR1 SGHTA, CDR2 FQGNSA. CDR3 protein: CASSLAGRQANSPLHF. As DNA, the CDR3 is TGTGCCAGCAGCTTAGCGGGGCGGCAGGCAAATTCACCCCTCCACTTT.

CDR3 in DNA: TGTGCCAGCAGTTACAACCCGGGACAGGCTGAAGCTTTCTTT. Its translation is CASSYNPGQAEAFF. The chain combines TRBV6-5 with TRBJ1-1, with TRBD1 identical over 8 bases. The junction had 5 bases not matched to a gene; V was cut back by 2 bases and J by 6 bases. Looked up from germline, CDR1 is MNHEY and CDR2 is SVGAGI. The length of the CDR3 is 14 residues.

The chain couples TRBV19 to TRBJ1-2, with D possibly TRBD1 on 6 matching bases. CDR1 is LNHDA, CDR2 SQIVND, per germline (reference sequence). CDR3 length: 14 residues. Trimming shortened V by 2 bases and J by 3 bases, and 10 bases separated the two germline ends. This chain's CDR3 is CASSILQGDYGYTF. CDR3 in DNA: TGTGCCAGTAGTATACTACAGGGTGACTATGGCTACACCTTC.

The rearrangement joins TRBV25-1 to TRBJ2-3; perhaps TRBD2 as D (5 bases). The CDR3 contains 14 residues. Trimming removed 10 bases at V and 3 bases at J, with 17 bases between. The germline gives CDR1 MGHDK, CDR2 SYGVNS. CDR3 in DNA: TGTGCCACACGGCTATTGGGGAGAACAGATACGCAGTATTTT. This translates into CATRLLGRTDTQYF. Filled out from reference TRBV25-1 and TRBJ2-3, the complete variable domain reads EADIYQTPRYLVIGTGKKITLECSQTMGHDKMYWYQQDPGMELHLIHYSYGVNSTEKGDLSSESTVSRIRTEHFPLTLESARPSHTSQYLCATRLLGRTDTQYFGPGTRLTVL.

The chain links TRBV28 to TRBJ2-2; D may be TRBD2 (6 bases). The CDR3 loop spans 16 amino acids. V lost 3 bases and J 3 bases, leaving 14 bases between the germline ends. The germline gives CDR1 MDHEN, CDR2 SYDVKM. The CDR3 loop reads CASSFKTGLYTGELFF. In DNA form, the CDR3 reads TGTGCCAGCAGTTTTAAGACGGGACTTTACACCGGGGAGCTGTTTTTT.

CDR3 region: CASSPRTGGNEKLFF. CDR3 DNA: TGTGCCAGCAGTCCCCGGACAGGGGGTAATGAAAAACTGTTTTTT. J is TRBJ1-4 and V is TRBV28; 10 bases map to TRBD1. Looked up from germline, CDR1 is MDHEN and CDR2 is SYDVKM. This CDR3 region has 15 residues. V trimming: 5 bases; J trimming: 4 bases; junction bases outside the gene matches: 4. Looking up the rest from reference TRBV28 and TRBJ1-4 gives the full variable domain: DVKVTQSSRYLVKRTGEKVFLECVQDMDHENMFWYRQDPGLGLRLIYFSYDVKMKEKGDIPEGYSVSREKKERFSLILESASTNQTSMYLCASSPRTGGNEKLFFGSGTQLSVL.

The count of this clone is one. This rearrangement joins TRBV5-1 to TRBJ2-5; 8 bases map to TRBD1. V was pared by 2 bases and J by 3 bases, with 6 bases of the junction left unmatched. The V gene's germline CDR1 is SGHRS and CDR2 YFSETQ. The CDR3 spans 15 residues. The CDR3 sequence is CASSFPTGAEETQYF. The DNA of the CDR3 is TGCGCCAGCAGCTTTCCGACAGGGGCGGAAGAGACCCAGTACTTC.